This TCR beta chain was documented in a study of beta chain features in type 1 diabetes. General study results and limits: All four CD4+ subsets from Type 1 diabetes patients carried moderately but significantly shorter TCRB CDR3s.

There are a few counts of this clone. The antigen remains unidentified. Germline V CDR1 and CDR2: SEHNR, FQNEAQ (reference sequence). After removal of 0 bases from V and 4 bases from J, the junction contained 3 bases not matched to a gene. The CDR3 loop spans 15 amino acids. As every portion of the isolated RNA was reverse transcribed, the sequencing read expressed TCRB transcripts. TCRdb keeps only in-frame clones here, not all; method: immunoSEQ multiplex PCR. Of 600,000 or so clones detected, 12% appear once; the ten largest clones hold more than 0.095%. The chain carries TRBV7-9 and TRBJ1-1, with 9 bases that match TRBD1. Material: naive CD4+ T cells from blood. The origin of this receptor is a man in his thirties or forties with type 1 diabetes. CDR3 in amino acids: CASSLAGTGSTEAFF. The CDR3 DNA reads as TGTGCCAGCAGCTTAGCAGGGACAGGGAGCACTGAAGCTTTCTTT.